This TCR beta chain was sequenced in a study of blood T cells in healthy people across ages. Overall study findings and caveats: Because sorting was not performed, PBMCs prevented conclusive naive versus antigen-experienced comparison.

On this clonotype itself: Its antigen is as yet unknown.

The CDR3 runs to 12 residues. Germline values: CDR1 SNHLY, CDR2 FYNNEI. V lost 1 base to trimming and J lost 11 bases, with 9 bases between them. Using a J-beta primer mix together with a sample-barcoded 5' primer, a second PCR was run for about 7 to 12 cycles. TCRdb processed the 5' RACE reads anew with MiXCR; each CDR3 protein has one entry. The sample records 600,000 to 800,000 distinct CDR3 sequences, more than 45% being singletons. The origin of this receptor is a woman at least 80 years old in good health. The gene calls are TRBV2 and TRBJ2-1; a weak D match, TRBD2 (5 bases). The sequenced material came from blood. Here the CDR3 DNA reads TGTGCCAGCAGTGAAGAAGGGAGAAAGCAGTTCTTC. Translating it yields CASSEEGRKQFF.